What follows are 29 T cell receptor beta chains derived from one specimen sequenced in a study of OX40 agonist ivuxolimab in advanced cancers. The protocol was immunoSEQ multiplex PCR, while the TCRdb copy is restricted to in-frame clones and leaves out a portion. The sample gives 25,000 or so clones, over 70% of which show up once; about 2% is in the top ten. The sample was CD4+ or CD8+ T cells sorted from blood, taken in a trial of the OX40 agonist ivuxolimab. The source is an adult with an advanced solid tumor such as melanoma, head and neck, liver or kidney cancer.

This clone appeared once. In DNA form, the CDR3 reads TGTGCCAGCAGTTTCGCCGACAGGTTTGTAGCCAAAAACATTCAGTACTTC. Amino acid sequence: CASSFADRFVAKNIQYF. The V call is TRBV28, the J call TRBJ2-4; D is possibly TRBD1 (6 bases). Germline values: CDR1 MDHEN, CDR2 SYDVKM. The CDR3 is 17 residues long. V gave up 3 bases and J gave up 0 bases, with 15 bases separating them.

The chain recombines TRBV4-1 with TRBJ1-2; D unresolved. This CDR3 is 14 amino acids long. Germline V gene data show CDR1 as MGHRA and CDR2 as YSYEKL. V was clipped by 0 bases and J by 4 bases, with 9 bases between them. The CDR3 sequence: CASSQEVTGYGYTF. The CDR3 DNA follows: TGCGCCAGCAGCCAAGAAGTTACGGGCTATGGCTACACCTTC.

This chain uses TRBV2 with TRBJ1-6, with D perhaps matching TRBD1 (5 bases). Trimming shortened V by 3 bases and J by 7 bases, and 13 bases separated the two germline ends. The CDR3 contains 15 residues. Per the germline V gene, CDR1 is SNHLY and CDR2 is FYNNEI. The CDR3 spells CASSDFRVGNSPLHF. The CDR3 DNA reads as TGTGCCAGCAGTGACTTCAGGGTGGGCAATTCACCCCTCCACTTT.

The chain has TRBV4-3 and TRBJ2-6; D ambiguous. V lost 0 bases to trimming and J lost 0 bases, with 15 bases between them. From germline, CDR1 is LGHNA and CDR2 YSLEER. The CDR3 consists of 19 residues. The CDR3 coding sequence is TGCGCCAGCAGCCAAGAATTCTCCGGGCTTCGCTCTGGGGCCAACGTCCTGACTTTC. Residues: CASSQEFSGLRSGANVLTF.

V gene TRBV28 combines with J gene TRBJ1-2; 7 positions match TRBD1. V lost 1 base to trimming and J lost 4 bases; unmatched junction nucleotides: 3. Germline lookup yields CDR1 MDHEN and CDR2 SYDVKM. The CDR3 has 14 amino acids. The CDR3 spells CASSLSGTAYGYTF. Written as DNA, the CDR3 is TGTGCCAGCAGTTTATCCGGGACAGCCTATGGCTACACCTTC.

This chain connects TRBV7-2 to TRBJ2-1; 8 bases agree with TRBD2. In germline, CDR1 is SGHTA, CDR2 FQGNSA. This CDR3 region has 15 residues. Trimming cost V 3 bases and J 7 bases; bases outside gene matches: 8. The CDR3 DNA is TGTGCCAGCAGCTTGGTAGCGGGGACTGAAAATGAGCAGTTCTTC. This gives the protein CASSLVAGTENEQFF.

This clone was observed once. V gene TRBV30 combines with J gene TRBJ2-7; D is tentatively TRBD1 or TRBD2 (6 bases each). Deletions cut 0 bases from V and 10 bases from J, with 10 bases between. CDR3 length: 11 residues. Germline lookup yields CDR1 GTSNPN and CDR2 SVGIG (reference sequence). The CDR3 DNA follows: TGTGCCTGGAGTGTCGGGGGCCCCCAGTACTTC. Translation gives CAWSVGGPQYF.

This clone was recorded a few times. The chain links TRBV4-2 to TRBJ2-1; D gene unclear. The germline V gene encodes CDR1 LGHNA and CDR2 YNFKEQ. Trimming pared 0 bases from V and 12 bases from J, leaving 12 bases between. The CDR3 contains 13 residues. DNA for the CDR3: TGTGCCAGCAGCCAAGATTTAGAGAGTGCGCAGTTCTTC. Translation gives CASSQDLESAQFF.

This sequence joins TRBV6-4 and TRBJ2-2, with 7 positions matching TRBD2. CDR1 and CDR2 (germline): MRHNA, SNTAGT. The CDR3 contains 14 residues. Unmatched junction bases numbered 3, after V lost 2 bases and J lost 6 bases. The CDR3 spells CASSDVGGSGELFF. CDR3 sequence (DNA): TGTGCCAGCAGTGACGTCGGGGGGTCCGGGGAGCTGTTTTTT.

The rearrangement links TRBV9 to TRBJ2-3; D is unresolved. This CDR3 spans 14 amino acids. CDR1 is SGDLS and CDR2 is YYNGEE in the germline V gene. Trimming removed 4 bases from V and 2 bases from J, with 11 bases in between. The CDR3 loop is CASSSNPNTDTQYF. For the CDR3, the DNA is TGTGCCAGCAGCTCCAACCCGAACACAGATACGCAGTATTTT.

The chain joins TRBV6-5 to TRBJ2-4, with D perhaps matching TRBD1 (5 bases). There are 13 residues in the CDR3. V shed 5 bases and J shed 6 bases, with 11 bases lying between them. The germline V gene has CDR1 MNHEY and CDR2 SVGAGI. CDR3 nucleotides: TGTGCCAGCAGTAGGACATTCGGAAACATTCAGTACTTC. Encoded protein: CASSRTFGNIQYF.

V gene TRBV19 combines with J gene TRBJ2-5, with 12 bases identical to TRBD2. V was clipped by 6 bases and J by 4 bases; unmatched bases: 6. The CDR3 is 15 amino acids. Germline CDR1 LNHDA, CDR2 SQIVND (reference sequence). Here the CDR3 DNA reads TGTGCCAGTAGGAAACTAGCGGGAGGTGTAGAGACCCAGTACTTC. This sequence encodes CASRKLAGGVETQYF. Full variable domain (outside the CDR3, taken from reference TRBV19 and TRBJ2-5): DGGITQSPKYLFRKEGQNVTLSCEQNLNHDAMYWYRQDPGQGLRLIYYSQIVNDFQKGDIAEGYSVSREKKESFPLTVTSAQKNPTAFYLCASRKLAGGVETQYFGPGTRLLVL.

This clone was recorded a few times. The chain carries TRBV7-8 and TRBJ2-7; 9 positions agree with TRBD1. This CDR3 is built from 15 residues. V gave up 4 bases and J gave up 1 base; unmatched junction bases: 5. Germline CDR1 is SGHVS and CDR2 is FQNEAQ. CDR3 in DNA: TGTGCCAGCAGCTCAGGACAGGGGCCATCCTACGAGCAGTACTTC. This gives the protein CASSSGQGPSYEQYF.

The chain combines TRBV7-3 with TRBJ2-1; 12 bases map to TRBD2. Germline CDR1 is SGHTA and CDR2 is FQGTGA. The CDR3 sequence is 17 residues long. Unmatched junction bases numbered 7, after V lost 5 bases and J lost 2 bases. CDR3 protein: CASSNRTSGVPYNEQFF. CDR3 coding DNA: TGTGCCAGCAGCAACCGGACTAGCGGGGTCCCCTACAATGAGCAGTTCTTC. Using reference TRBV7-3 and TRBJ2-1 for the parts outside the CDR3, the full variable domain is GAGVSQTPSNKVTEKGKYVELRCDPISGHTALYWYRQSLGQGPEFLIYFQGTGAADDSGLPNDRFFAVRPEGSVSTLKIQRTERGDSAVYLCASSNRTSGVPYNEQFFGPGTRLTVL.

This rearrangement joins TRBV19 to TRBJ2-7; D possibly matches TRBD1 or TRBD2 (5 bases each). Germline values: CDR1 LNHDA, CDR2 SQIVND (reference sequence). There are 15 residues in the CDR3. V was cut by 3 bases and J by 4 bases, with 16 bases left in between. In DNA, the CDR3 is TGTGCCAGTAGTATTAACTCTGGGACCTCTTACGAGCAGTACTTC. Translating it yields CASSINSGTSYEQYF.

This clone was counted only a few times. This sample also contains other DNA sequences that code for the same CDR3. The CDR3 loop is CASSSGGFSEKLFF. The DNA for the CDR3 is TGTGCCAGCAGTTCCGGGGGCTTCTCAGAAAAACTGTTTTTT. V is TRBV28 and J is TRBJ1-4; a possible D gene is TRBD1 (6 bases). Trimming shortened V by 4 bases and J by 8 bases, and 14 bases separated the two germline ends. Germline-derived CDR1 and CDR2 are MDHEN and SYDVKM. The CDR3 has 14 residues.

V and J are TRBV7-8 and TRBJ1-4, with D unclear. Germline CDR1 SGHVS, CDR2 FQNEAQ. This CDR3 is built from 16 residues. The V end was cut by 5 bases, the J end by 0 bases, with 13 bases between. The CDR3 loop is CASSVRQVTTNEKLFF. The CDR3 nucleotides read TGTGCCAGCAGCGTCCGTCAGGTGACAACTAATGAAAAACTGTTTTTT.

This chain links TRBV7-2 with TRBJ1-1; D is perhaps TRBD1 (5 bases). The CDR3 sequence is 15 residues long. Between the trimmed V and J ends, which lost 5 bases and 2 bases, there was a span of 15 bases. CDR1 is SGHTA, CDR2 FQGNSA, per germline. The DNA for the CDR3 is TGTGCCAGCAGCCTACAGGATAGATCTAACACTGAAGCTTTCTTT. This translates into CASSLQDRSNTEAFF.

The V gene is TRBV6-5, the J gene TRBJ2-7, with D hard to call. This CDR3 has 15 residues. Germline V gives CDR1 MNHEY, CDR2 SVGAGI. Trimming shortened V by 0 bases and J by 0 bases, and 9 bases separated the two germline ends. CDR3 sequence reads: CASSYSGGSSYEQYF. The CDR3, as DNA: TGTGCCAGCAGTTACTCCGGCGGAAGCTCCTACGAGCAGTACTTC.

The chain employs TRBV4-2 and TRBJ1-4, with D possibly being TRBD1 (5 bases). Deletions cut 0 bases from V and 5 bases from J, with 13 bases between. The CDR3 runs to 16 residues. Germline CDR1 is LGHNA and CDR2 is YNFKEQ. The CDR3 spells CASSQEGGEGNEKLFF. CDR3 DNA sequence: TGTGCCAGCAGCCAAGAAGGTGGGGAGGGGAATGAAAAACTGTTTTTT.

This rearrangement joins TRBV7-3 to TRBJ2-3; 8 positions match TRBD1. Germline V lookup: CDR1 SGHTA, CDR2 FQGTGA. With V trimmed by 4 bases and J by 6 bases, 6 bases remained unmatched. This CDR3 comprises 14 residues. The CDR3 coding sequence is TGTGCCAGCAGCTCGCAGGGGGCACGGGATACGCAGTATTTT. It translates to CASSSQGARDTQYF.

Details on this clone: In the same sample, other DNA sequences code for this CDR3. This chain uses TRBV19 with TRBJ2-5; 10 bases line up with TRBD2. V shed 9 bases and J 4 bases; nucleotides not matched to a gene: 2. The germline V gene encodes CDR1 LNHDA and CDR2 SQIVND (reference sequence). The CDR3 consists of 12 residues. The CDR3 loop is CASRLAGETQYF. In nucleotides, the CDR3 is TGTGCCAGCCGACTAGCGGGAGAGACCCAGTACTTC.

This clone was seen more than once but under ten times. The chain recombines TRBV21-1 with TRBJ1-2. TRBV21-1 corresponds to a pseudogene. This CDR3 region has 16 residues. This CDR3 is CASSKGRLEGYYGYTF. The CDR3 DNA reads TGTGCCAGCAGCAAGGGGAGATTAGAGGGATACTATGGCTACACCTTC.

The chain carries TRBV4-2 and TRBJ2-7; 11 nucleotides line up with TRBD1. The length of the CDR3 is 15 residues. V was pared by 3 bases and J by 0 bases, with 1 base of the junction left unmatched. Germline V lookup: CDR1 LGHNA, CDR2 YNFKEQ. The CDR3 is CASSQGQGGSYEQYF. Here the CDR3 DNA reads TGTGCCAGCAGCCAGGGACAGGGGGGCTCCTACGAGCAGTACTTC.

V and J are TRBV29-1 and TRBJ2-7, with D maybe TRBD2 (6 bases). Germline CDR1 and CDR2: SQVTM and ANQGSEA. The germline V and J ends were trimmed by 4 bases and 6 bases, with 16 bases remaining between them. The CDR3 contains 13 residues. DNA for the CDR3: TGCAGCGTTGCAATTAGCGGATATGGCGAGCAGTACTTC. It yields the protein CSVAISGYGEQYF.

The chain couples TRBV30 to TRBJ1-2, with TRBD1 identical over 7 bases. The CDR3 sequence is 13 residues long. V trimming: 4 bases; J trimming: 4 bases; junction bases outside the gene matches: 6. Germline assignment: CDR1 GTSNPN and CDR2 SVGIG (reference sequence). CDR3 nucleotides: TGTGCCTGGATGCGGGACAGACCCTATGGCTACACCTTC. It specifies CAWMRDRPYGYTF.

V usage is TRBV7-9 and J usage is TRBJ1-2, with D unresolved. The germline gives CDR1 SEHNR, CDR2 FQNEAQ (reference sequence). Trimming pared 3 bases from V and 8 bases from J, leaving 10 bases between. CDR3 length: 12 amino acids. CDR3 protein: CASSLAQEGYTF. CDR3 nucleotide sequence: TGTGCCAGCAGCTTGGCTCAGGAGGGCTACACCTTC.

As DNA, the CDR3 is TGTGCCAGTAGTTCGCGAGCGGGAGCGGGAAACATTCAGTACTTC. It yields the protein CASSSRAGAGNIQYF. V and J are TRBV19 and TRBJ2-4; 8 bases fit TRBD2. Germline CDR1 reads LNHDA; CDR2 reads SQIVND (reference sequence). Trimming took 5 bases from V and 6 from J; bases not matched to a gene: 9. The CDR3 spans 15 residues. Combining the CDR3 with reference TRBV19 and TRBJ2-4 gives the whole variable domain DGGITQSPKYLFRKEGQNVTLSCEQNLNHDAMYWYRQDPGQGLRLIYYSQIVNDFQKGDIAEGYSVSREKKESFPLTVTSAQKNPTAFYLCASSSRAGAGNIQYFGAGTRLSVL.

The V and J genes are TRBV28 and TRBJ1-2; 8 nucleotides match TRBD1. The trim removed 8 bases at V and 8 bases at J, leaving 7 bases unmatched. The CDR3 runs to 12 residues. In germline, CDR1 is MDHEN, CDR2 SYDVKM. Here the CDR3 reads CASRGQGGGYTF. The CDR3 bases are TGTGCCAGCCGCGGACAGGGAGGAGGCTACACCTTC.